The clone carrying this TCR beta chain was detected ten times or more. Its antigen is as yet unknown. The sample comes from a study of T cells after yellow fever vaccination. Overall study context: Fractions containing few cells were prepared with SMART-Seq v4 Ultra Low Input. Points from the study as a whole: Post-booster repertoires contained most primary-vaccination clones again (approximately 97% CD4, around 88% CD8).

TCRdb called the 5' RACE reads again in MiXCR, with one record for every CDR3 protein. The repertoire holds approximately 600,000 distinct CDR3 sequences, with roughly an eighth as singletons. Sequencing was performed on PBMCs, taken on the day of the yellow fever booster vaccination. This sequence originates from a man aged 25 to 40 who received the YFV17D yellow fever vaccine.

The CDR3 here is CASSWTRGDKQYF. Written as DNA, the CDR3 is TGTGCCAGCAGTTGGACACGGGGGGACAAGCAGTACTTC. The J gene is TRBJ2-7, the V gene TRBV27; a weak D match, TRBD2 (7 bases). CDR3 length: 13 amino acids. V was trimmed by 4 bases and J by 8 bases, leaving 15 bases between them. In germline, CDR1 is MNHEY, CDR2 SMNVEV (reference sequence).